In its sample, the clone carrying this T cell receptor (beta chain) ranks as medium-sized. The antigen is undetermined. This sample was included in a study of T cells in localized non-small cell lung cancer. Study-wide findings and caveats: It was uninvolved adjacent lung that showed the highest T cell clonality, exceeding tumor. Of the top 100 tumor clones, median roughly 60 were in adjacent lung, approximately 28 among its top 100. Because only a single region of the tumor was sequenced, heterogeneity remains possible.

The V and J ends lost 5 bases and 9 bases respectively, with 16 bases between them. CDR3 length equals 14 residues. Germline V gene sequence: CDR1 SGHNT, CDR2 YENEEA. This table comes from immunoSEQ multiplex PCR, and its TCRdb copy is limited to in-frame clones, with some not included. The sample yields 1,100 to 1,500 clones, roughly 24% seen once. The chain joins TRBV11-3 to TRBJ2-2; possibly TRBD1 or TRBD2 for D (5 bases each). The material sequenced was lung tumor tissue, taken before any cancer treatment. This receptor was taken from a man between 40 and 75 years old with stage II lung adenocarcinoma. The CDR3 region has the DNA TGTGCCAGCAGCCCGAGGGGTAGTGCCCGGGAGCTGTTTTTT. Its protein is CASSPRGSARELFF.